These 5 T cell receptor beta chains share one sample of origin, sequenced in a study of T cells expressing NK-cell markers. TCRdb reprocessed the 5' RACE reads; each CDR3 protein has one entry and no DNA is given. The table for this sample gives about 460,000 distinct CDR3 sequences. Sequencing was performed on blood T cells: a sorted CD56 or NKG2C T cell subset, CD4+ or CD8+ T cells, or bulk PBMC T cells (not recorded which). The origin of the receptors is a woman between 50 and 59 years old in good health.

CDR3 sequence reads: CSVKVADWYQETQYF. The V and J genes are TRBV20-1 and TRBJ2-5; TCRdb designates TRBD2, a call that cannot be tested without DNA. This CDR3 has 15 residues. CDR1 is DFQATT and CDR2 is SNEGSKA in the germline V gene (reference sequence).

This rearrangement joins TRBV4-1 to TRBJ1-4; TCRdb selects TRBD1, and the lack of DNA leaves this call unchecked. Germline-derived CDR1 and CDR2 are MGHRA and YSYEKL. The CDR3 length is 15 residues. CDR3 amino acids: CASSQGQALNEKLFF.

The rearrangement uses TRBV15 and TRBJ2-1; TCRdb calls TRBD2, which cannot be checked without DNA. The CDR3 contains 18 residues. In germline, CDR1 is LNHNV, CDR2 YYDKDF (reference sequence). The CDR3 sequence: CATSRAPTTSGTDNEQFF.

The J gene is TRBJ1-1, the V gene TRBV14; checking the TCRdb D call of TRBD1 is not possible without DNA. The CDR3 length is 14 residues. CDR1 and CDR2 from the germline V gene are SGHDN and FVKESK. The CDR3 reads CASSHHVGQFGAFF.

The chain uses TRBV12-3 or TRBV12-4 and TRBJ2-3; TCRdb indicates TRBD2, and absent DNA this call remains unverified. The CDR3 spans 14 residues. The CDR3 is CASSFRREGNTQYF.